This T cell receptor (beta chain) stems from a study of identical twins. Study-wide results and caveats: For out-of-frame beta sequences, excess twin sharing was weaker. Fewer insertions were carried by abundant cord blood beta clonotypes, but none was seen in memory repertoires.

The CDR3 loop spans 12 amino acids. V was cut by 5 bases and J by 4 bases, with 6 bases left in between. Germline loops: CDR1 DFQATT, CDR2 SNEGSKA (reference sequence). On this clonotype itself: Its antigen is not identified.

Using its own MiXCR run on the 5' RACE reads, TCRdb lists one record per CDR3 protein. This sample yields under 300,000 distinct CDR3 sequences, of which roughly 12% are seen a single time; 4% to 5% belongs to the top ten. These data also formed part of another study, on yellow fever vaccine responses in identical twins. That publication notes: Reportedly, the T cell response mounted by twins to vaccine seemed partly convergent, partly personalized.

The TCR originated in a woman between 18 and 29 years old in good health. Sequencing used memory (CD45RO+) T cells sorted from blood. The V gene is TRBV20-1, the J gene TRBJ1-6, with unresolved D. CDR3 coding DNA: TGCAGTGCTCGGATGTATAATTCACCCCTCCACTTT. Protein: CSARMYNSPLHF.